This TCR beta chain was obtained from a study of T-cell reconstitution after alpha-beta-depleted transplantation in children. There are many counts of this clonotype. Germline loops: CDR1 MNHEY, CDR2 SMNVEV (reference sequence). The CDR3 length is 14 residues. Trimming removed 6 bases at V and 0 bases at J, with 12 bases between. TCRbeta library construction was performed incorporating unique molecular identifiers. TCRdb used MiXCR to reprocess the PCR reads, holding one entry per CDR3 protein. The table includes some 240,000 distinct CDR3 sequences, around 12% detected once. This TCR was recovered from a human donor who donated a stem cell graft to a child with acute lymphoblastic leukemia. The sample consisted of PBMCs from the stem cell graft donor, taken from the stem cell graft. The chain employs TRBV27 and TRBJ2-7; D ambiguous. The CDR3 is CASSPVRNSYEQYF. In nucleotides, the CDR3 is TGTGCCAGCAGCCCTGTCCGAAACTCCTACGAGCAGTACTTC.